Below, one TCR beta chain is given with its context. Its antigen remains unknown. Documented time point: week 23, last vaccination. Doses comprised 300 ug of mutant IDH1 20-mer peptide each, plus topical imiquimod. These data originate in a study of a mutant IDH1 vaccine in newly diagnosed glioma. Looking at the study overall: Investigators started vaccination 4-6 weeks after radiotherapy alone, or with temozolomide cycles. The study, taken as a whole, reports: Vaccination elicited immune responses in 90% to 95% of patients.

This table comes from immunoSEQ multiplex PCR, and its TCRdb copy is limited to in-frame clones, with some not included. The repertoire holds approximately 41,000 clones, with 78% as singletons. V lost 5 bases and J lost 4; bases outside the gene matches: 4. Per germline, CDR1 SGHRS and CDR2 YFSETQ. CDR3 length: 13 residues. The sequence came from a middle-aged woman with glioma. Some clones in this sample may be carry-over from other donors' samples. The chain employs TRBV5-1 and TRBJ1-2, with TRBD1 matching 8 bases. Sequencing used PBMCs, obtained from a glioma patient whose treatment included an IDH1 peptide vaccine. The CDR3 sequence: CASSEGQGYGYTF. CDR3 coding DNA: TGCGCCAGCAGTGAAGGACAGGGCTATGGCTACACCTTC.